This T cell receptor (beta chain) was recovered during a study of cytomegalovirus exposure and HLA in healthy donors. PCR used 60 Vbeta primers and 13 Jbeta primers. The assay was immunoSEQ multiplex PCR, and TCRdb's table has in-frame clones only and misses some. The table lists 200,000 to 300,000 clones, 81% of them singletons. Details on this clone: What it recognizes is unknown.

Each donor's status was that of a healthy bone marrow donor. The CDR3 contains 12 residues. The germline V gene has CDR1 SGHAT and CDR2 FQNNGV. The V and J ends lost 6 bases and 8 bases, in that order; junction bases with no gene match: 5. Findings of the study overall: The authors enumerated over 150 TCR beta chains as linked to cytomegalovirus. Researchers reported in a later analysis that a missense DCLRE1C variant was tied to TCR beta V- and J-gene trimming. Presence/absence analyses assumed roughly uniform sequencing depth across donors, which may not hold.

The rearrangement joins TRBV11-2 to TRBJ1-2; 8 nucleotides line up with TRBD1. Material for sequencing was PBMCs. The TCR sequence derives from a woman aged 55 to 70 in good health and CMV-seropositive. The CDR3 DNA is TGTGCCAGCAGTCAGGGGGCTCGAGGCTACACCTTC. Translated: CASSQGARGYTF.